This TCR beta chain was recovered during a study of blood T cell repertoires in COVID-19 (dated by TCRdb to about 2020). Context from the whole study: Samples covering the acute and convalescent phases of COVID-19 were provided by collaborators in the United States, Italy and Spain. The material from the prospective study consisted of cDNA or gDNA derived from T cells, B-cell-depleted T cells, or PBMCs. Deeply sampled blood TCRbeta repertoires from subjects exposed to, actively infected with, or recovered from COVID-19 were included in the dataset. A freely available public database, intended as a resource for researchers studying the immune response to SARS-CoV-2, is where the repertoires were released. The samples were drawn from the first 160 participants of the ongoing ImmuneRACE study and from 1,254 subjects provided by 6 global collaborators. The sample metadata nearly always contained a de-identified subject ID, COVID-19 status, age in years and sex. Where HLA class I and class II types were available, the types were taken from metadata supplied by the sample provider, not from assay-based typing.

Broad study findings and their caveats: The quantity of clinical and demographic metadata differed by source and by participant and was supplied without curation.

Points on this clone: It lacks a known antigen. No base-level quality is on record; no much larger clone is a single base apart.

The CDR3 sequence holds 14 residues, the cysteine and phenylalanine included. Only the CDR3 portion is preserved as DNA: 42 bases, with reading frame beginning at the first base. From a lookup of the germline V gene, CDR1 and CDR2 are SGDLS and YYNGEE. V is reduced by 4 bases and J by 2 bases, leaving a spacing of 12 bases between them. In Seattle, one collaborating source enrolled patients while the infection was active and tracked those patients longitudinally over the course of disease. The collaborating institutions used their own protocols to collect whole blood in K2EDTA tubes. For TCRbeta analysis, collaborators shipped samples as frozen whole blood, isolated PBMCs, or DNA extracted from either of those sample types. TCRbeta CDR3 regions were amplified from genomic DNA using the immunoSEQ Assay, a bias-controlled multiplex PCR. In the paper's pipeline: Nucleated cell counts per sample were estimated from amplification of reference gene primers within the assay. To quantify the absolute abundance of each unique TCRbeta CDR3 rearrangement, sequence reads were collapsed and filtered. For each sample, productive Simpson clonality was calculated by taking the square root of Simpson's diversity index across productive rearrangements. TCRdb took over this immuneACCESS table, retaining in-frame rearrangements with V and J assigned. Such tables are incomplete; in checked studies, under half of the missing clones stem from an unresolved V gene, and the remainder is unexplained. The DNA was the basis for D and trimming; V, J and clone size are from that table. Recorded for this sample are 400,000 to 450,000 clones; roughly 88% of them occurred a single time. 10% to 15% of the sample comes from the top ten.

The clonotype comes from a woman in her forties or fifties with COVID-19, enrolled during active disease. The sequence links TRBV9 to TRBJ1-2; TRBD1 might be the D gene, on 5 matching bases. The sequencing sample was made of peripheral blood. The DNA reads TGTGCCAGCAGCCCGGTCCGGGGGAACTATGGCTACACCTTC. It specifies CASSPVRGNYGYTF.